Shown below are 5 T cell receptor beta chains from a single sample sequenced in a study of T cell responses to AZD1222 COVID-19 vaccine. The table came from immunoSEQ multiplex PCR; TCRdb's copy has only in-frame clones and leaves some out. The sample lists 150,000 to 250,000 clones; over 85% were seen once. The sample in question was peripheral blood, obtained 28 days after the second AZD1222 dose. Every receptor here comes from an adult who received the AZD1222 COVID-19 vaccine.

This clone was observed once. The chain employs TRBV10-3 and TRBJ1-6; maybe TRBD1 (5 bases). The CDR3 runs to 14 residues. Germline CDR1 reads ENHRY; CDR2 reads SYGVKD. V was clipped by 6 bases and J by 7 bases, with 13 bases between them. CDR3: CAIRGDLNNSPLHF. The CDR3 DNA sequence: TGTGCCATCAGGGGGGACTTGAACAATTCACCCCTCCACTTT.

V gene TRBV27 combines with J gene TRBJ2-3; D remains ambiguous. Trimming took 3 bases from V and 0 from J, leaving 10 bases between them. The CDR3 contains 15 residues. The V gene's germline CDR1 is MNHEY and CDR2 SMNVEV (reference sequence). Here the CDR3 reads CASSFQAASTDTQYF. Here the CDR3 DNA reads TGTGCCAGCAGTTTTCAGGCAGCTAGCACAGATACGCAGTATTTT.

The J gene is TRBJ1-2, the V gene TRBV28; maybe TRBD1 (5 bases). CDR3 length equals 15 residues. V lost 6 bases to trimming and J lost 0 bases, with 14 bases between them. Germline V gives CDR1 MDHEN, CDR2 SYDVKM. CDR3 in amino acids: CASSNSQGSNYGYTF. The CDR3 DNA reads TGTGCCAGCAGCAACAGTCAGGGTTCTAACTATGGCTACACCTTC.

This clone has just one count. The chain links TRBV12-5 to TRBJ1-3, with a tentative D call TRBD1 (5 bases). Trimming cost V 5 bases and J 0 bases, with 14 bases left between them. The CDR3 runs 16 residues. Germline lookup yields CDR1 LGHNT and CDR2 FRNRAP. The CDR3 DNA is TGTGCTAGTGGTGGGTGGGAAGGGGACTCTGGAAACACCATATATTTT. Residues: CASGGWEGDSGNTIYF.

The table lists this clone with a count of one. The V gene is TRBV5-1, the J gene TRBJ2-5; D uncertain. Germline values: CDR1 SGHRS, CDR2 YFSETQ. Trimming removed 4 bases at V and 1 base at J, with 14 bases between. The CDR3 extends over 15 amino acids. CDR3 sequence: CASSPDGVPQETQYF. The CDR3 nucleotides read TGCGCCAGCAGCCCGGACGGTGTACCCCAAGAGACCCAGTACTTC.